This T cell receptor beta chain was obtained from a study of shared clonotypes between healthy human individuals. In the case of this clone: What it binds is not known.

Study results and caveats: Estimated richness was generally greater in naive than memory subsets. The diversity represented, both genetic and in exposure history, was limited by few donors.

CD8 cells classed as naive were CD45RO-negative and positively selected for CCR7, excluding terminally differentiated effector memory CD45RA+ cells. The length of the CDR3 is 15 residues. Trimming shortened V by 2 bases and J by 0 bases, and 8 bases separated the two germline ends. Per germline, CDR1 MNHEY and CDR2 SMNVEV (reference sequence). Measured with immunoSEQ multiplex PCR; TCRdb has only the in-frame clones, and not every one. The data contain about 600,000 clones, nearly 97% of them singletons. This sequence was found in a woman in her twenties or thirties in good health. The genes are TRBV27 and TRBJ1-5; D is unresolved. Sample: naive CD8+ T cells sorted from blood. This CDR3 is CASSLTRDSNQPQHF. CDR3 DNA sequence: TGTGCCAGCAGTTTAACCCGGGATAGCAATCAGCCCCAGCATTTT.